This T cell receptor beta chain emerged from a study of blood T cell repertoires in COVID-19. About the study: Samples came from the United States, Italy and Spain, spanning acute and convalescent COVID-19.

TCRdb's copy holds only in-frame clones and misses some; the assay was immunoSEQ multiplex PCR. The table lists approximately 50,000 clones, about 77% of them singletons. Per germline, CDR1 MNHEY and CDR2 SVGAGI. CDR3 length equals 14 residues. The V gene lost 7 bases and the J gene lost 1 base, with 12 bases spanning the gap. The material sequenced was peripheral blood. The origin of this receptor is a man between 70 and 80 years old with active or convalescent COVID-19. The chain links TRBV6-5 to TRBJ2-3, with a weak D call TRBD2 (6 bases). The CDR3: CASTSERGTDTQYF. The CDR3 nucleotides read TGTGCCAGCACCTCCGAGCGGGGCACAGATACGCAGTATTTT.